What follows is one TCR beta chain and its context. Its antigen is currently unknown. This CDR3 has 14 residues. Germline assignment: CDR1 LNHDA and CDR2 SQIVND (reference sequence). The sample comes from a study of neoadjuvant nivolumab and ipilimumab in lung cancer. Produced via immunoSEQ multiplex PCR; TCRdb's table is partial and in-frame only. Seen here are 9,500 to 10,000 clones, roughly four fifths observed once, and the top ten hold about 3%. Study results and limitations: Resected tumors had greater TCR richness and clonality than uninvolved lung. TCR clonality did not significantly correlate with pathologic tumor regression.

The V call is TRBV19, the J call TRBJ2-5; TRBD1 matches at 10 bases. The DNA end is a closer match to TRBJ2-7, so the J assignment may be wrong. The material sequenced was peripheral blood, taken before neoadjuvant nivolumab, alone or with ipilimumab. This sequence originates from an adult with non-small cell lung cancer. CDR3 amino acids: CASNWTGGSYEQYF. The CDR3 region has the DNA TGTGCCAGTAATTGGACAGGGGGGTCCTACGAGCAGTACTTC.